Described below is a single TCR beta chain sequence and its context. The germline gives CDR1 SQVTM, CDR2 ANQGSEA. The CDR3 sequence is 14 residues long. The V end was cut by 8 bases, the J end by 8 bases, with 24 bases between. These data come from a study of shared clonotypes between healthy human individuals. The data were produced by immunoSEQ multiplex PCR, yet TCRdb's version contains in-frame clones alone and is incomplete. Among 2 million or so clones listed, 85% to 95% were seen once. Sequencing was done on a sample of naive CD4+ T cells sorted from blood. The subset is: CD45RA+ positively selected. The chain has TRBV29-1 and TRBJ1-2; D remains ambiguous. The sequence derives from a young man in good health. The CDR3 nucleotides are TGCAGCTTCTCAGTCCTCGGCAGCCTTAAGGGCTACACCTTC. Amino acids: CSFSVLGSLKGYTF.